Listed here is a single T cell receptor (beta chain). From RNA transcripts, TCR beta CDR3 regions were amplified. Primed by the HTBI set, a first-round RT-PCR was run on the TCR CDR3. TCRdb processed the multiplex PCR reads anew with MiXCR; each CDR3 protein has one entry. The sample holds 550,000 to 700,000 distinct CDR3 sequences; 46% are singletons and the top ten take over 15%. V lost 6 bases, J lost 8 bases, and 26 bases lay in between. Germline CDR1 SGHTA, CDR2 FQGTGA. The CDR3 consists of 16 residues. This entry comes from a study of T cells in Graves' hyperthyroidism and ophthalmopathy. This clonotype originated in an adult woman with Graves' disease, either hyperthyroidism or ophthalmopathy (not recorded which). The chain is built from TRBV7-3 and TRBJ2-7, with D perhaps TRBD1 or TRBD2 (6 bases each). The specimen sequenced was peripheral blood or thyroid tissue (not recorded which). The CDR3 DNA sequence: TGTGCCAGCAGTTTGGTACCCACGGGGGCGTACGAGAAGCAGTACTTC. Its translation is CASSLVPTGAYEKQYF.